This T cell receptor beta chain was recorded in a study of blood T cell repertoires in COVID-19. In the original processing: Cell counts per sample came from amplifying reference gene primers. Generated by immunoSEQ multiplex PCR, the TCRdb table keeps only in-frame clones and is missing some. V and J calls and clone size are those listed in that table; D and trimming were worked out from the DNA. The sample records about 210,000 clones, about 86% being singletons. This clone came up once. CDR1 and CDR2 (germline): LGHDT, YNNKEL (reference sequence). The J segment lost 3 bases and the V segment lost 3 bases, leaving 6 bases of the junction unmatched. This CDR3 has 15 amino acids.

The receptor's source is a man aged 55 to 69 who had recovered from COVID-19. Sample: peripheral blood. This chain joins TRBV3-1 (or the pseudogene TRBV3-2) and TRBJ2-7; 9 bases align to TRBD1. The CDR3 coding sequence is TGTGCCAGCAGCCAGCCCGGGACAGGGAGCTACGAGCAGTACTTC. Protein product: CASSQPGTGSYEQYF.